This TCR beta chain was sequenced in a study of beta chain features in type 1 diabetes (dated by TCRdb to between 2017 and 2018). Turning to the overall study: Mean age, gender distribution, total cell number and subset yield were not different between patients and healthy donors. Across all samples, approximately 98,000,000 sorted cells were examined, and cell number per subset correlated strongly with RNA yield. In the study, TCRB repertoires of sorted circulating CD4+ T cell subsets from recently diagnosed type 1 diabetes patients were compared with those of matched healthy donors. Regulatory and stem cell-like memory subsets were isolated from only 8 patients and roughly eight healthy donors, whereas naive and central memory subsets came from all 28 donors.

This clone turned up a few times. The specificity of this receptor is unknown. No qualities accompany the bases; no much larger clone lies one base away. The CDR1 and CDR2 encoded by the germline V gene are SGHTA and FQGNSA. The CDR3, cysteine through phenylalanine, is 16 amino acids long. Only the CDR3 portion is preserved as DNA: 48 bases, with reading frame beginning at the first base. V loses 2 bases, J loses 3 bases, and the germline ends lie 16 bases apart. From each donor, a single peripheral blood sample of about 116 mL on average was drawn into heparinised tubes. A BD FACSAria II and a panel including CD45RO, CCR7, CD25, CD127, CD95 and CD27 were used to sort naive, central memory, regulatory and stem cell-like memory CD4+ T cells. Every sorted population had a purity above 95%. PBMCs were isolated immediately by Lymphoprep density gradient centrifugation and stained directly without culture. To minimize batch effects, samples were stained and sorted in pairs, one healthy donor with one patient per experiment.

All of the isolated RNA was reverse transcribed with the High Capacity cDNA Reverse Transcription Kit, so expressed TCRB transcripts were sequenced. Deep immunoSEQ sequencing was applied to naive, central memory and regulatory T cell samples, giving an average of roughly 3.5 million total reads per sample. After sorted cells were lysed in RLT buffer, RNA was extracted with DNase-treated RNeasy Micro or Mini kits, with the choice depending on cell number. Each cell subset was processed on its own to prevent cross-contamination, while patient and healthy donor samples were processed together. The immunoSEQ multiplex PCR was used to amplify TCRB sequences from cDNA, generating 87-bp fragments that spanned the CDR3 region. Amplicons were sequenced on the Illumina HiSeq platform. Per the original workflow: Synthetic template baselines were used to correct PCR bias computationally, reads within Hamming distance 2 were collapsed together, and singletons that could not be merged were discarded. Reads were aligned against IMGT to assign V, D and J genes, CDR3 length and insertions or deletions at six rearrangement sites. Within each subset, clonotype counts were normalized to the number of sorted cells before true diversity and Gini coefficients were calculated with the tcR R package. Repertoire sharing was quantified using the overlap coefficient calculated on TCRB nucleotide sequences. Out-of-frame TCRB sequences from naive cells were analyzed as a proxy for the pre-selection repertoire. This immuneACCESS table, as held by TCRdb, lists in-frame sequences with V and J called but not all clones. Of the missing ones, under half trace to an unresolved V gene in checked studies; the others have no known cause. D and trimming were read from the DNA, whereas the V and J calls and clone size are those reported in that table. The sample includes about 410,000 clones, with roughly 14% observed a single time. Under 0.04% of the sample lies in the top ten.

The paper as a whole reports these results and caveats: A moderate but significant shortening of TCRB CDR3 length was observed in type 1 diabetes patients in all four CD4+ subsets. The naive, central memory and regulatory TCRB repertoires appeared to resemble one another more closely among patients than among healthy donors. At VDJ recombination sites, type 1 diabetes patients had fewer insertions and more deleted nucleotides, which implies abnormalities in thymic rearrangement. Shorter templates might have been favored by PCR, but patient and control samples were amplified and corrected together, so both groups would have been affected equally by any skew. Because the HLA sub-analyses included only small numbers of individuals, any influence of HLA type on TCRB rearrangement was left unresolved. Because cDNA rather than genomic DNA was sequenced, highly expressing activated cells could have been over-represented, although no difference in activation and CD3 levels was found between groups.

The sample comprised naive CD4+ T cells from blood. The sample's cell subset or site label, in plain terms: true naive CD4+ T cells. This TCR was recovered from a man between 25 and 39 years old in good health. In this chain, TRBV7-2 is recombined with TRBJ1-1; perhaps TRBD1 is the D gene, with 5 bases matching. The base sequence is TGTGCCAGCAGCTTATCCAAGGGGAGTGGAGACACTGAAGCTTTCTTT. Its coded protein is CASSLSKGSGDTEAFF.